This TCR beta chain was recorded in a study of tumor-infiltrating lymphocytes in primary liver carcinoma (dated by TCRdb to 2016 to 2017). At the level of the whole study: The five patients, three men and two women aged 30 to 69 years, had hepatocellular carcinoma (four) or combined HCC and intrahepatic cholangiocarcinoma (one). Each sample produced roughly 3.65 to 8 million productive TCRbeta reads, and read depth showed no significant difference between tissue types. A total of 35 or so specimens from 5 patients went through TCRbeta repertoire sequencing, namely 25 tumor regions, 5 adjacent noncancerous liver tissues and 5 peripheral blood samples. The five patients had tumors of stage T1-T3 N0M0, with maximum diameters ranging from 4.2 to 10 cm. TCRbeta repertoire sequencing, expression microarrays and whole-exome sequencing were combined in the study across five regions of each liver tumor, with adjacent normal tissue and blood also included. To link TCRbeta repertoire diversity with the local molecular phenotype, the roughly 25 tumor region samples were profiled using Agilent mRNA microarrays. Repertoires from technical replicates were highly reproducible, with mean shared-clone rates about 0.86 and correlation coefficients above 0.98. The full study reports these points: The top 250 clones made up a significantly larger repertoire fraction in tumors than in blood (p = 0.039). Since the samples were bulk and unsorted, there was no way to compare CD4+ and CD8+ T cell repertoires. Because sequencing covered only the TCR beta chain and unpaired alpha chains were not captured, true repertoire diversity is likely underestimated. Repertoire overlap was higher between tumor regions (mean around 35%) than tumor-adjacent (approximately 17%) or tumor-blood (approximately 15%) pairs, consistent with antigen-driven expansion. Just about 7.5-25% of top clones turned up in all five regions of a tumor, which suggests spatial heterogeneity among tumor-infiltrating T cells. The study included only four or five patients, and the authors note findings should be validated in a larger study.

Without any cell sorting, total RNA and DNA were extracted together from around 20-30 mg of bulk tissue using the AllPrep DNA/RNA mini kit. Roughly five patients with histopathologically diagnosed primary liver carcinoma underwent surgical resection in China between late 2015 and 2016. At the time of sampling, the patients were treatment-naive and had chronic HBV infection. Five spatially separated regions were sampled from each tumor: the superior, inferior, left-lateral and right-lateral poles, plus the tumor centre. Histological examination found more than 75% viable tumor cells in every tumor sample. Pieces of fresh tumor and adjacent tissue were cut in half, with one half kept in RNAlater at -80 degrees C and the other half sent for histology. Starting from around 500 ng total RNA, TCRbeta-specific cDNA was produced by reverse transcription with a constant-region primer and ProtoScript II reverse transcriptase. Three nested multiplex PCR rounds, following a slightly modified ARM-PCR procedure, were used to build the TCRbeta libraries. Each of the first two PCR rounds ran for approximately 10 cycles and used multiplex TRBV1-TRBV30 forward primers together with a Cbeta reverse primer. Sample barcodes and Illumina adapters were added in a final 25-cycle PCR with Deep VentR polymerase. Before sequencing, amplicons of 200-500 bp were purified from gel using a QIAquick gel extraction kit. An Illumina HiSeq 2500 was used to sequence the TCRbeta amplicons with 250-bp paired-end reads. The authors' analysis ran thus. Reads were quality-trimmed with Trimmomatic v0.33, and paired reads were merged with FLASH v1.2.11 to recover full CDR3 sequences. V, D and J germline segments were assigned to the rearranged TCRbeta sequences by MiGEC v1.2.1b. Clonotype statistics, along with Shannon-Wiener diversity indices, were calculated using VDJtools v1.0.0. To cut down on sampling bias, every analysis after diversity analysis relied on just the 250 most abundant clonotypes from each sample. The raw public data were reprocessed by TCRdb itself: fastp quality trimming at Q25, MiXCR clonotype calling, in-frame beta chains only. Every distinct CDR3 protein forms one entry, paired with its most common genes and DNA. The V and J calls were determined by TCRdb, not by the authors. The sample includes approximately 120,000 distinct CDR3 sequences, with 60% to 80% observed a single time. In total, the top ten clones hold around 8.4% of the sample.

Sequences SGHAT (CDR1) and FQNNGV (CDR2) are obtained from the germline V gene. Ends included, the CDR3 has 14 residues. CDR3 DNA only is kept here, 42 bases in frame from base 1. Trimming takes 1 base from V and 4 bases from J, and the germline ends sit 7 bases apart. This clonotype has a count of ten or more. What antigen it recognizes has not been identified. Given a much more abundant clone one base away, this may be a read error. No conserved phenylalanine or tryptophan ends this CDR3, so it is likely a read error. This TCR was sampled from a woman aged 60 to 75 with primary liver carcinoma and hepatitis B virus infection. Source material: liver tumor tissue from sampling region 3. The cell subset or site label here, explained by the study, means: tumor region T3, left-lateral pole. The chain is encoded by TRBV11-2 joined to TRBJ2-2; the D gene cannot be resolved beyond TRBD1 or TRBD2, each matching 5 bases. The nucleotide sequence is given as TGTGCCAGCAGCTTAGTGGGGGTCACCGGGGAGCTGTTTCTT. This gives the protein CASSLVGVTGELFL.